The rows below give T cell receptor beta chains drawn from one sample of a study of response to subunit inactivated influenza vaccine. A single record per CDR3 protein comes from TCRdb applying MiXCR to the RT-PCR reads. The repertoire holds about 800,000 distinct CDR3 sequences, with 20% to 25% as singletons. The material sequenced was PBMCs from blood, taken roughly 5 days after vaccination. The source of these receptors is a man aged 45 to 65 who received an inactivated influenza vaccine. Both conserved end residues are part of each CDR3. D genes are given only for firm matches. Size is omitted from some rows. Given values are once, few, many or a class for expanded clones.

DNA: TGTGCCAGCAGTTTAGCGCCGGGACAGGGCCTTAGCTCCTACGAGCAGTACTTC
CDR3: CASSLAPGQGLSSYEQYF
V: TRBV12-3/TRBV12-4
J: TRBJ2-7
size: -
D: TRBD1

DNA: TGTGCCAGCAGCCAGCCCTGGGAGGATCATACTGAAGCTTTCTTT
CDR3: CASSQPWEDHTEAFF
V: TRBV14
J: TRBJ1-1
size: -
D: -

DNA: TGTGCCAGCAGTACGCAGGGGGCCAGCTCCTACAATGAGCAGTTCTTC
CDR3: CASSTQGASSYNEQFF
V: TRBV6-2/TRBV6-3
J: TRBJ2-1
size: -
D: TRBD1

DNA: TGTGCCAGCAGTCTTACTCGAGACATTCAGTACTTC
CDR3: CASSLTRDIQYF
V: TRBV12-3/TRBV12-4
J: TRBJ2-4
size: -
D: -

DNA: TGTGCCAGCAGCGTGGGCAGGGGGCGCTTGGATTACAATGAGCAGTTCTTC
CDR3: CASSVGRGRLDYNEQFF
V: TRBV9
J: TRBJ2-1
size: few
D: TRBD1

DNA: TGCAGTGCTGGGGGCACGTACCAAGAGACCCAGTACTTC
CDR3: CSAGGTYQETQYF
V: TRBV20-1
J: TRBJ2-5
size: -
D: -

DNA: TGCGCCAGCAGCTTGTCCGGGACAGGGGCCTTGGAGCAGTACTTC
CDR3: CASSLSGTGALEQYF
V: TRBV5-1
J: TRBJ2-7
size: -
D: TRBD1

DNA: TGTGCCAGCAGCCTAGAGGAAGCTACCTTCTTC
CDR3: CASSLEEATFF
V: TRBV7-9
J: TRBJ2-1
size: few
D: -

DNA: TGTGCCAGCAGCTTAGGAAGCACCTCCTACGAGCAGTACTTC
CDR3: CASSLGSTSYEQYF
V: TRBV7-2
J: TRBJ2-7
size: few
D: -

DNA: TGCGCCAGCAGCTTGGGACAGGGGGCGCTCACCGGGGAGCTGTTTTTT
CDR3: CASSLGQGALTGELFF
V: TRBV5-1
J: TRBJ2-2
size: few
D: TRBD1

DNA: TGTGCCAGCAGCCAAGCGCGCGGTGAGGAGACCCAGTACTTC
CDR3: CASSQARGEETQYF
V: TRBV3-1
J: TRBJ2-5
size: -
D: -

DNA: TGTGCCAGCTCACCCGACGGACAGACCTATGGCTACACCTTC
CDR3: CASSPDGQTYGYTF
V: TRBV18
J: TRBJ1-2
size: -
D: -

DNA: TGTGCCAGCAGCTTGGCCCTTAGCGGGGCCCTCGACGAGCAGTACTTC
CDR3: CASSLALSGALDEQYF
V: TRBV7-9
J: TRBJ2-7
size: -
D: TRBD2

DNA: TGCGCCAGCAGCTTGGCCGCGCTGTCCGGTTACAATGAGCAGTTCTTC
CDR3: CASSLAALSGYNEQFF
V: TRBV5-1
J: TRBJ2-1
size: -
D: -

DNA: TGTGCCAGCAGTGAGAACGCCGGGGAGCTGTTTTTT
CDR3: CASSENAGELFF
V: TRBV2
J: TRBJ2-2
size: -
D: -

DNA: TGTGCCAGCAGCTTAGTTGTCTCTGGGCCGGGGAGCACGCAGTATTTT
CDR3: CASSLVVSGPGSTQYF
V: TRBV7-2
J: TRBJ2-3
size: few
D: -

DNA: TGCAGTGCTAGAGATCGGGCTAGCGTTCGGGGCCAGTACGAGCAGTACTTC
CDR3: CSARDRASVRGQYEQYF
V: TRBV20-1
J: TRBJ2-7
size: -
D: -